This T cell receptor (beta chain) stems from a study of shared clonotypes between healthy human individuals. About this clone: Its antigen is not identified.

Notes on the study in general: The four-donor shared clonotypes exceeded non-shared clonotypes in generation probability, with non-shared ones scoring lower.

This CDR3 region has 14 residues. V lost 2 bases and J 7 bases, leaving 11 bases between the germline ends. Germline CDR1 MGHDK, CDR2 SYGVNS. Sorted-subset replicate PCR reactions were performed with about 190 ng DNA, corresponding to about 30,000 T cell genomes. Authors' data handling: Junction-only immunoSEQ sequences carried no quality scores, so filtering differed. Measured with immunoSEQ multiplex PCR; TCRdb has only the in-frame clones, and not every one. V and J calls and clone size are those listed in that table; D and trimming were worked out from the DNA. The data show about 2.4 million clones, approximately 93% seen once.

The sequence came from a man aged 18 to 29 in good health. Some clones in this sample may be carry-over from other donors' samples. Material: naive CD4+ T cells from PBMCs. The subset here: CD45RA+ positively selected. This chain joins TRBV25-1 and TRBJ1-4, with a weak D call TRBD1 (5 bases). CDR3 in DNA: TGTGCCAGCAGTGAACCAGGGCAAGGTGAAAAACTGTTTTTT. Its protein product is CASSEPGQGEKLFF.